The sequence of this T cell receptor beta chain was determined in a study of CXCR3-negative and CXCR3-positive naive CD8 T cells. Findings and caveats of the study: In cryopreserved cells, CXCR3 expression partially decreased, and fresh PBMCs were used in most assays. Relative to CXCR3-negative naive cells, CXCR3-positive naive cells had more hydrophobic TRB CDR3s.

In preparing the TRB cDNA libraries, 5' RACE with UMI labels was used. TCRdb re-called the 5' RACE reads, yielding one record per CDR3 amino acid sequence without DNA. The sample has some 130,000 distinct CDR3 sequences. Regarding this clonotype: Its target is unknown.

In triplicate, each CD8+ T cell subset was sorted at around 290,000 cells per replicate. This CDR3 spans 15 amino acids. CDR1 is LGHNA and CDR2 is YSLEER in the germline V gene. This sequence originates from a human donor in good health. Some clones in this sample may be carry-over from other donors' samples. The sequenced sample was naive CXCR3+ CD8+ T cells from blood. The subset here: CD45RO-CCR7+CD27+CD95- naive CD8+ T cells expressing CXCR3 (TNR3+). V is TRBV4-3 and J is TRBJ1-5; TCRdb proposes TRBD1, but this gene call is untestable without DNA. CDR3 in amino acids: CASSQDGGSRQPQHF.